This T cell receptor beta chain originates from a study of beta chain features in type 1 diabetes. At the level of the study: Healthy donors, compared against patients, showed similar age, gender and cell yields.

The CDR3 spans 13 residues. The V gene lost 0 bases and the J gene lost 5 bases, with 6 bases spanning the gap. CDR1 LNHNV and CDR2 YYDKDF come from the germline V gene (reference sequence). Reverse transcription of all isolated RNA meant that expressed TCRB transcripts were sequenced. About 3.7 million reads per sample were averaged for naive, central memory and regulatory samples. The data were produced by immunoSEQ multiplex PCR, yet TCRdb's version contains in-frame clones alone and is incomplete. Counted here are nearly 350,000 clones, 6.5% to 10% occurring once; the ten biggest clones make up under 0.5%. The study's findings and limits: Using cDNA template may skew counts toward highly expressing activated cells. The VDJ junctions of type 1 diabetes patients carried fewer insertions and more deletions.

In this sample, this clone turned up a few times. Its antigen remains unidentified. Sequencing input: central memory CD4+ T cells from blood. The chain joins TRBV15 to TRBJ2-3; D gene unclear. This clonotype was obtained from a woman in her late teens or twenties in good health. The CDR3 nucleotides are TGTGCCACCAGCAGAGATCATCAAGATACGCAGTATTTT. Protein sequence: CATSRDHQDTQYF. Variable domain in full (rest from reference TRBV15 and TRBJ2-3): DAMVIQNPRYQVTQFGKPVTLSCSQTLNHNVMYWYQQKSSQAPKLLFHYYDKDFNNEADTPDNFQSRRPNTSFCFLDIRSPGLGDTAMYLCATSRDHQDTQYFGPGTRLTVL.